A selection of T cell receptor beta chains follows, all from one sample in a study of tumor-infiltrating lymphocytes in primary liver carcinoma. TCRdb re-derived calls from the multiplex PCR reads in MiXCR, one entry per CDR3 protein. The sample shows tens of thousands of distinct CDR3 sequences, roughly 74% of them seen only once. Sequencing was performed on tumor-adjacent normal liver tissue. All receptors come from a woman aged 30 to 39 with primary liver carcinoma and hepatitis B virus infection. Each CDR3 is given with its conserved first and last residue. D genes are given only for firm matches. Size tells how often a clone was seen (once, few, many) or the class of an expanded clone, and some rows leave it out.

V gene: TRBV11-2
D gene: NA
clone size: NA
J gene: TRBJ1-1
CDR3 protein: CASRCTGGRAEAFF
CDR3 DNA: TGTGCCAGCAGATGTACAGGCGGGAGGGCTGAAGCGTTCTTT

V gene: TRBV4-2
D gene: TRBD1
clone size: NA
J gene: TRBJ2-7
CDR3 protein: CASRQDWTGSYGQYF
CDR3 DNA: TGTGCCAGCAGGCAAGACTGGACAGGGTCTTACGGGCAGTACTTC

V gene: TRBV6-1
D gene: NA
clone size: once
J gene: TRBJ2-4
CDR3 protein: CAIPRSDQQGKNIQYF
CDR3 DNA: TGTGCCATACCCCGGAGCGACCAACAAGGCAAAAACATTCAGTACTTC

V gene: TRBV7-8
D gene: TRBD2
clone size: NA
J gene: TRBJ2-7
CDR3 protein: CASSSLLARSTEQYF
CDR3 DNA: TGTGCCAGCAGCTCCCTACTAGCGAGATCTACCGAGCAGTACTTC

V gene: TRBV15
D gene: NA
clone size: NA
J gene: TRBJ1-5
CDR3 protein: CATSRDSSNQPQHF
CDR3 DNA: TGTGCCACCAGCAGAGACTCTAGTAATCAGCCCCAGCATTTT

V gene: TRBV29-1
D gene: TRBD1
clone size: NA
J gene: TRBJ1-2
CDR3 protein: CTVDGQGSSYAF
CDR3 DNA: TGCACCGTTGATGGACAGGGGAGCAGCTACGCCTTC

V gene: TRBV11-3
D gene: NA
clone size: many
J gene: TRBJ2-1
CDR3 protein: CASSLGVSNNEQFF
CDR3 DNA: TGTGCCAGCAGCTTAGGCGTCTCGAACAATGAGCAGTTCTTC

V gene: TRBV7-3
D gene: NA
clone size: NA
J gene: TRBJ2-3
CDR3 protein: CASNLRGDTQYF
CDR3 DNA: TGTGCCAGCAACTTACGAGGGGATACGCAGTATTTT

V gene: TRBV28
D gene: TRBD2
clone size: NA
J gene: TRBJ2-5
CDR3 protein: CSSSLAGGVETQYF
CDR3 DNA: TGTTCCAGCAGTCTAGCGGGAGGGGTGGAGACCCAGTACTTC

V gene: TRBV11-2
D gene: NA
clone size: NA
J gene: TRBJ2-3
CDR3 protein: CASSLYTKGTQYF
CDR3 DNA: TGTGCCAGTAGCCTATACACTAAGGGTACGCAATATTTT

V gene: TRBV4-3
D gene: NA
clone size: NA
J gene: TRBJ2-6
CDR3 protein: CASSQESSVIGSGANFLTF
CDR3 DNA: TGCGCCAGCAGTCAAGAGAGTAGCGTGATAGGCTCCGGGGCCAACTTCCTGACTTTC

V gene: TRBV11-2
D gene: TRBD1
clone size: NA
J gene: TRBJ2-7
CDR3 protein: CASIGDRPYERYF
CDR3 DNA: TGTGCCAGCATAGGGGACAGGCCCTACGAGAGGTACTTC

V gene: TRBV2
D gene: NA
clone size: many
J gene: TRBJ1-1
CDR3 protein: CASSEVLGSHTEAFF
CDR3 DNA: TGTGCCAGCAGTGAAGTCTTGGGAAGTCACACTGAAGCTTTCTTT

V gene: TRBV28
D gene: NA
clone size: many
J gene: TRBJ2-3
CDR3 protein: CASNRPTNTQYF
CDR3 DNA: TGTGCCAGCAACAGGCCAACCAATACGCAGTATTTT

V gene: TRBV6-5
D gene: TRBD2
clone size: once
J gene: TRBJ2-1
CDR3 protein: CASSLTSVSYNEQLF
CDR3 DNA: TGTGCCAGCAGTTTGACTAGCGTGTCCTACAATGAGCAGCTCTTC

V gene: TRBV6-6
D gene: NA
clone size: NA
J gene: TRBJ2-1
CDR3 protein: CGSSYELTSEQFF
CDR3 DNA: TGTGGCAGCAGTTACGAACTCACCAGTGAGCAGTTCTTC

V gene: TRBV13
D gene: TRBD1
clone size: NA
J gene: TRBJ2-1
CDR3 protein: CVSSSEPGQFYNEQFF
CDR3 DNA: TGTGTCAGTAGCTCAGAACCGGGACAGTTCTACAATGAGCAGTTCTTC

V gene: TRBV5-5
D gene: TRBD1
clone size: NA
J gene: TRBJ2-7
CDR3 protein: CARSLKDRAHGSYEQYF
CDR3 DNA: TGTGCCAGGAGCTTGAAGGACAGGGCGCACGGCTCCTACGAGCAGTACTTC

V gene: TRBV20-1
D gene: NA
clone size: NA
J gene: TRBJ2-3
CDR3 protein: CSARGPGARTDTQYF
CDR3 DNA: TGCAGTGCTAGAGGCCCTGGGGCGCGTACAGATACGCAGTATTTT

V gene: TRBV5-5
D gene: TRBD1
clone size: NA
J gene: TRBJ2-7
CDR3 protein: CVSSLGQGAYEQYF
CDR3 DNA: TGTGTCAGCAGTTTGGGACAGGGAGCCTACGAGCAGTACTTC

V gene: TRBV7-8
D gene: TRBD1
clone size: NA
J gene: TRBJ2-7
CDR3 protein: CASSYPGQVLYEYYF
CDR3 DNA: TGTGCCAGCAGCTACCCGGGACAGGTGCTCTACGAGTATTACTTC

V gene: TRBV11-3
D gene: NA
clone size: NA
J gene: TRBJ2-3
CDR3 protein: CASSLGFGSGAGGTDTQYF
CDR3 DNA: TGTGCCAGCAGTTTAGGTTTTGGATCGGGAGCAGGAGGCACAGATACTCAGTATTTT

V gene: TRBV4-2
D gene: NA
clone size: NA
J gene: TRBJ2-7
CDR3 protein: CTSSQGYLDYEQYF
CDR3 DNA: TGTACCAGCAGTCAAGGGTACCTAGACTACGAGCAGTACTTC

V gene: TRBV6-5
D gene: NA
clone size: NA
J gene: TRBJ1-5
CDR3 protein: CARSPRLLSNQPQHF
CDR3 DNA: TGTGCCAGGAGTCCCCGACTGCTTAGTAATCAGCCCCAGCATTTT

V gene: TRBV6-1
D gene: NA
clone size: NA
J gene: TRBJ1-2
CDR3 protein: CVSSTFHQGGYGYTF
CDR3 DNA: TGTGTCAGCAGTACCTTTCACCAGGGAGGCTATGGCTACACCTTC

V gene: TRBV6-5
D gene: NA
clone size: NA
J gene: TRBJ1-1
CDR3 protein: CVSSLTKNTEAFF
CDR3 DNA: TGTGTCAGCAGCCTTACAAAGAACACTGAGGCTTTCTTT

V gene: TRBV20-1
D gene: NA
clone size: many
J gene: TRBJ1-6
CDR3 protein: CSARDLGGNSPLHF
CDR3 DNA: TGCAGTGCTAGAGATCTTGGGGGCAATTCACCCCTCCACTTT

V gene: TRBV29-1
D gene: TRBD1
clone size: NA
J gene: TRBJ1-2
CDR3 protein: CSVGTGVYGCIF
CDR3 DNA: TGCAGCGTTGGGACAGGCGTCTATGGTTGCATCTTC

V gene: TRBV6-5
D gene: NA
clone size: NA
J gene: TRBJ1-6
CDR3 protein: CASSSNGGPYNSPLQF
CDR3 DNA: TGTGCCAGCAGTTCTAACGGAGGCCCCTATAATTCACCCCTCCAATTT

V gene: TRBV11-2
D gene: TRBD2
clone size: once
J gene: TRBJ2-7
CDR3 protein: CASSTIAGVQEQYF
CDR3 DNA: TGTGCCAGCAGCACTATAGCGGGAGTGCAAGAGCAGTACTTC

V gene: TRBV5-1
D gene: TRBD1
clone size: NA
J gene: TRBJ2-5
CDR3 protein: CASSHDRVGQESQDF
CDR3 DNA: TGCGCCAGCAGCCACGACAGGGTTGGGCAAGAGTCCCAGGACTTC

V gene: TRBV7-9
D gene: TRBD2
clone size: NA
J gene: TRBJ2-1
CDR3 protein: CASINTLGLAGMFNEQFF
CDR3 DNA: TGTGCCAGCATCAACACCCTGGGACTAGCGGGAATGTTCAATGAGCAGTTCTTC

V gene: TRBV6-1
D gene: TRBD1
clone size: few
J gene: TRBJ2-7
CDR3 protein: CVCSEGTGSSYEQYF
CDR3 DNA: TGTGTCTGCAGTGAAGGGACAGGCAGCTCCTACGAGCAGTACTTC

V gene: TRBV4-1
D gene: NA
clone size: NA
J gene: TRBJ2-7
CDR3 protein: CASAPAPPYGQYF
CDR3 DNA: TGCGCCAGCGCCCCCGCACCCCCATACGGGCAGTACTTC

V gene: TRBV5-4
D gene: NA
clone size: once
J gene: TRBJ2-6
CDR3 protein: CAGSTMEGDAANVLTF
CDR3 DNA: TGTGCCGGCAGCACAATGGAAGGGGATGCGGCCAACGTCCTGACTTTC

V gene: TRBV29-1
D gene: NA
clone size: NA
J gene: TRBJ2-6
CDR3 protein: CSLAGEAFGANVLTF
CDR3 DNA: TGCAGCCTTGCTGGGGAGGCCTTTGGGGCCAACGTCCTGACTTTC

V gene: TRBV6-1
D gene: TRBD1
clone size: NA
J gene: TRBJ1-5
CDR3 protein: CASSATGRGQPQHF
CDR3 DNA: TGTGCCAGCAGCGCGACAGGGAGAGGTCAGCCCCAGCATTTT

V gene: TRBV6-5
D gene: TRBD1
clone size: many
J gene: TRBJ1-3
CDR3 protein: CASVGTVLGNTIYF
CDR3 DNA: TGTGCCAGCGTCGGGACAGTGTTAGGAAACACCATATATTTT

V gene: TRBV6-5
D gene: TRBD1
clone size: NA
J gene: TRBJ1-1
CDR3 protein: CANSYLVGGTGGVNTEAFF
CDR3 DNA: TGTGCCAACAGTTACCTAGTCGGTGGGACAGGGGGAGTGAACACTGAAGCTTTCTTT

V gene: TRBV6-5
D gene: TRBD1
clone size: NA
J gene: TRBJ2-1
CDR3 protein: CASSYVRQGHNEQFF
CDR3 DNA: TGTGCCAGCAGTTACGTGAGACAGGGCCACAATGAACAGTTCTTC

V gene: TRBV7-8
D gene: NA
clone size: NA
J gene: TRBJ2-7
CDR3 protein: CASSLVGGLQLGDEQYF
CDR3 DNA: TGTGCCAGCAGCTTAGTAGGAGGACTCCAGCTGGGAGACGAGCAGTACTTC

V gene: TRBV29-1
D gene: NA
clone size: NA
J gene: TRBJ2-1
CDR3 protein: CRVERRDRTYNEQFF
CDR3 DNA: TGCAGGGTCGAAAGGCGGGATCGGACCTACAATGAGCAGTTCTTC